These T cell receptor beta chains were read from a single sample in a study of shared clonotypes between healthy human individuals. The protocol was immunoSEQ multiplex PCR, while the TCRdb copy is restricted to in-frame clones and leaves out a portion. This sample has fewer than 1.6 million clones, with less than 99% found just once. The material sequenced was naive CD4+ T cells sorted from blood. These receptor sequences come from a man aged 30 to 39 in good health. CDR3s include the opening cysteine and the closing phenylalanine or tryptophan. Fields, in order: CDR3 length, V gene, J gene, clone size, D gene, CDR3 DNA, CDR3 protein. The D gene is left open where the match is weak. The size of a clone is reported for some rows only, either as once, few or many, or as a class for expanded clones.

>13|TRBV5-4|TRBJ2-2|-|-
TGTGCCAGCAGCCTCCCCGGTGCCGGGGAGCTGTTTTTT
CASSLPGAGELFF
>13|TRBV10-1|TRBJ2-2|-|-
TGCGCCAGCAGTGACAGGAGTACAGGGGAGCTGTTTTTT
CASSDRSTGELFF
>13|TRBV15|TRBJ2-7|-|-
TGTGCCACCAGCAGAGATCCTTTAGCCGAGCAGTACTTC
CATSRDPLAEQYF
>14|TRBV7-9|TRBJ1-5|-|TRBD1
TGTGCCAGCAGCTCGGGACAGGAGAATCAGCCCCAGCATTTT
CASSSGQENQPQHF
>18|TRBV29-1|TRBJ2-1|-|-
TGCAGCGTTTACCAAGGGCAGGCGGGACATGCTGAATACAATGAGCAGTTCTTC
CSVYQGQAGHAEYNEQFF
>14|TRBV7-2|TRBJ1-4|-|-
TGTGCCAGCAGCCCTGGACTAAGGGCTGAAAAACTGTTTTTT
CASSPGLRAEKLFF
>13|TRBV7-6|TRBJ2-4|-|-
TGTGCCAGCAGCTATTACATGGAGGACATTCAGTACTTC
CASSYYMEDIQYF
>14|TRBV4-2|TRBJ1-2|-|-
TGTGCCAGCAGCCAAGAGGGGCGCGACTATGGCTACACCTTC
CASSQEGRDYGYTF
>14|TRBV9|TRBJ2-7|-|TRBD2
TGTGCCAGCAAAGGGACTAGAGTCCCGCGGGAGCAGTACTTC
CASKGTRVPREQYF
>15|TRBV25-1|TRBJ2-5|-|-
TGTGCCAGCGGGGGCACGGGCGGGAGCGGGGAGACCCAGTACTTC
CASGGTGGSGETQYF
>17|TRBV5-5|TRBJ2-1|-|TRBD1
TGTGCCAGCAGAACAGACAGGGCTAGAGCGGTTTACAATGAGCAGTTCTTC
CASRTDRARAVYNEQFF
>18|TRBV14|TRBJ1-3|once|-
TGTGCCAGCAGCCCCCACAACCCGGGACACCGGCTATCAAACACCATATATTTT
CASSPHNPGHRLSNTIYF
>16|TRBV5-1|TRBJ2-1|once|-
TGCGCCAGCAGCTCCCTAATAGGTTCCTCCTACAATGAGCAGTTCTTC
CASSSLIGSSYNEQFF
>14|TRBV19|TRBJ1-5|once|-
TGTGCCAGTAGTACCTCCCAGGGCAATCAGCCCCAGCATTTT
CASSTSQGNQPQHF
>12|TRBV29-1|TRBJ1-2|-|TRBD1
TGCAGCGTCGAAGGAGGGGGCAGAGGCTACACCTTC
CSVEGGGRGYTF
>17|TRBV15|TRBJ1-4|-|-
TGTGCCACCAGCAGAGAGAAAACTGCATCAGTCCGGGAAAAACTGTTTTTT
CATSREKTASVREKLFF
>15|TRBV14|TRBJ2-7|-|TRBD2
TGTGCCAGCAGCCCTCGGACTAGCGGGACCTACGAGCAGTACTTC
CASSPRTSGTYEQYF
>16|TRBV18|TRBJ1-1|-|-
TGTGCCAGCTCACCACTAAACCTTGCCCAGAACACTGAAGCTTTCTTT
CASSPLNLAQNTEAFF
>14|TRBV2|TRBJ2-1|-|TRBD2
TGTGCCAGCAGGGGGACTAGCAGCTACAATGAGCAGTTCTTC
CASRGTSSYNEQFF
>15|TRBV5-1|TRBJ2-1|-|TRBD1
TGCGCCAGCAGCTACAGGACAGGGGGCAACAATGAGCAGTTCTTC
CASSYRTGGNNEQFF
>15|TRBV11-3|TRBJ2-1|-|-
TGTGCCAGCAGCTTGCGGCAGGTAACCTACAATGAGCAGTTCTTC
CASSLRQVTYNEQFF
>15|TRBV7-2|TRBJ2-1|-|-
TGTGCCAGCAGCCGGGACCCCGGCTTCCTGTATGAGCAGTTCTTC
CASSRDPGFLYEQFF
>16|TRBV5-4|TRBJ2-2|-|TRBD2
TGTGCCAGCAGCTTGCCTCGCGGGAGTGGTACCGGGGAGCTGTTTTTT
CASSLPRGSGTGELFF
>13|TRBV21-1|TRBJ2-7|-|-
TGTGCCAGCAACCCGTTGCACCCTGGTGAGCAGTACTTC
CASNPLHPGEQYF
>14|TRBV11-2|TRBJ2-1|-|TRBD2
TGTGCCAGCAGCTTAGGGACTAGCGGAACCGAGCAGTTCTTC
CASSLGTSGTEQFF
>16|TRBV27|TRBJ2-7|-|TRBD2
TGTGCCTGCTCTAAATTAGCGGGAGGATCCCTCTACGAGCAGTACTTC
CACSKLAGGSLYEQYF
>16|TRBV5-4|TRBJ1-4|-|TRBD1
TGTGCCAGCAGCTTGGGACCGGGACAGCGGAATGAAAAACTGTTTTTT
CASSLGPGQRNEKLFF
>14|TRBV2|TRBJ2-1|once|TRBD2
TGTGCCAGGGCGGGACTAGCGGGATCGGGTGAGCAGTTCTTC
CARAGLAGSGEQFF
>11|TRBV30|TRBJ2-1|-|TRBD2
TGTGCCTGGAACGGGGGGGGTGAGCAGTTCTTC
CAWNGGGEQFF
>16|TRBV15|TRBJ2-3|-|TRBD1
TGTGCCACCAGCAGAAACAGGGGCCTGTTGACAGATACGCAGTATTTT
CATSRNRGLLTDTQYF
>13|TRBV7-9|TRBJ1-1|-|-
TGTGCCAGCAGCCAACAGGGACACACTGAAGCTTTCTTT
CASSQQGHTEAFF
>17|TRBV28|TRBJ2-1|-|TRBD2
TGTGCCAGCAGTTTACGCCGACTAGCGGGCGTGCCCAATGAGCAGTTCTTC
CASSLRRLAGVPNEQFF
>15|TRBV10-1|TRBJ2-1|once|-
TGCGCCAGCAGTGAGCAGCAGGGCTCCTACAATGAGCAGTTCTTC
CASSEQQGSYNEQFF
>14|TRBV19|TRBJ1-3|-|-
TGTGCCGCCCGGATGATCGGGGCTGGAAACACCATATATTTT
CAARMIGAGNTIYF
>12|TRBV19|TRBJ1-3|-|-
TGTGCCAGTAGAAGTTCCGGAAACACCATATATTTT
CASRSSGNTIYF
>15|TRBV6-4|TRBJ2-7|-|-
TGTGCCAGCAGTGAAGGCTGGGGACTGGCCTACGAGCAGTACTTC
CASSEGWGLAYEQYF
>16|TRBV5-5|TRBJ1-2|once|-
TGTGCCAGCAGCTTGGGTCAGGGGCGCCCGGCAGGTGGCTACACCTTC
CASSLGQGRPAGGYTF
>14|TRBV30|TRBJ2-3|-|TRBD1
TGTGCCTCTACGTGGGACAGGGGTACAGATACGCAGTATTTT
CASTWDRGTDTQYF
>19|TRBV13|TRBJ2-4|-|TRBD2
TGTGCCAGCAGCCCCTGGAAAGCGGGAGGGCCTAATCCCAAAAACATTCAGTACTTC
CASSPWKAGGPNPKNIQYF
>14|TRBV5-5|TRBJ2-3|-|-
TGTGCCAGCAGCTTGGGCCCGCGAGGTGATACGCAGTATTTT
CASSLGPRGDTQYF
>14|TRBV11-3|TRBJ2-1|-|TRBD2
TGTGCCAGCAGCCCGGGACTAGCGGGATTTGAGCAGTTCTTC
CASSPGLAGFEQFF
>15|TRBV13|TRBJ2-7|-|TRBD2
TGTGCCAGCAGCTTACGTAGCGGGAGCTCCTACGAGCAGTACTTC
CASSLRSGSSYEQYF
>12|TRBV6-1|TRBJ2-1|-|-
TGTGCCAGCAGTGAGGTCGGGGGTGAGCAGTTCTTC
CASSEVGGEQFF
>15|TRBV7-2|TRBJ2-2|once|TRBD2
TGTGCCAGCAGCCGTAGCGGGAGGGGGGCCGGGGAGCTGTTTTTT
CASSRSGRGAGELFF
>17|TRBV6-1|TRBJ1-1|-|-
TGTGCCAGCAGTGAATTGTTCGGGGCGGGAGTGAACACTGAAGCTTTCTTT
CASSELFGAGVNTEAFF
>13|TRBV18|TRBJ2-1|-|-
TGTGCCAGCTCTCCTGACAGATACAATGAGCAGTTCTTC
CASSPDRYNEQFF
>15|TRBV30|TRBJ1-5|-|TRBD1
TGTGCCTGGAGTACCCCGGACAGGTTCAATCAGCCCCAGCATTTT
CAWSTPDRFNQPQHF
>16|TRBV4-1|TRBJ2-1|-|TRBD2
TGCGCCAGCAGCCAACCCCGACTAGCGGGCCTCAATGAGCAGTTCTTC
CASSQPRLAGLNEQFF
>14|TRBV7-9|TRBJ2-7|-|-
TGTGCCAGCAGCTTAGCTCAGACAACCTACGAGCAGTACTTC
CASSLAQTTYEQYF
>13|TRBV28|TRBJ1-5|-|-
TGTGCCAGCAGGACGGGTTACAATCAGCCCCAGCATTTT
CASRTGYNQPQHF
>12|TRBV29-1|TRBJ1-5|-|-
TGCAGCGTTGTCTTTTATGATAGGGTCCAGCATTTT
CSVVFYDRVQHF
>15|TRBV7-9|TRBJ1-5|-|TRBD1
TGTGCCAGCAGCCTCGGGACAGGTAGCAATCAGCCCCAGCATTTT
CASSLGTGSNQPQHF
>12|TRBV10-3|TRBJ2-2|-|-
TGTGCCATCAGGGAGGGGACCGGGGAGCTGTTTTTT
CAIREGTGELFF
>16|TRBV28|TRBJ2-7|-|-
TGTGCCAGCATGAGGGGAGGCGGCAGCCCCAGCTACGAGCAGTACTTC
CASMRGGGSPSYEQYF